This T cell receptor beta chain derives from a study of blood T cell repertoires in COVID-19. Assay used: immunoSEQ multiplex PCR; TCRdb lists only in-frame clones, some missing. The sample lists tens of thousands of clones, around 90% seen once, with roughly a fifth in the top ten. Sequencing was done on a sample of peripheral blood. This receptor was identified in a middle-aged man with active COVID-19.

In DNA form, the CDR3 reads TGTGCCAGCAGCTTAAGGCGGGAGTTTTACCAAGAGACCCAGTACTTC. Translated: CASSLRREFYQETQYF. The chain combines TRBV7-2 with TRBJ2-5; 7 bases line up with TRBD2. V lost 2 bases to trimming and J lost 0 bases; unmatched junction nucleotides: 6. CDR1 is SGHTA, CDR2 FQGNSA, per germline. The CDR3 has 16 residues.